This T cell receptor beta chain was identified during a study of CXCR3-negative and CXCR3-positive naive CD8 T cells. Across the study: The study obtained around 140 million TRB reads, about 1.5 +/- 0.3 million per library.

Overall study findings and caveats: CXCR3-positive naive cells carried more hydrophobic TRB CDR3s than CXCR3-negative naive cells did.

Remarks on this clonotype: The antigen remains unidentified.

Preparation of TRB cDNA libraries relied on 5' RACE carrying UMI labels. TCRdb re-called the 5' RACE reads; one entry per CDR3 protein, DNA not given. Recorded for this sample: about 150,000 distinct CDR3 sequences. This CDR3 spans 14 amino acids. Germline V CDR1 and CDR2: DFQATT, SNEGSKA (reference sequence). This chain links TRBV20-1 with TRBJ2-7; TCRdb's D call, TRBD1, is unchecked because there is no DNA. The sequenced material came from naive CXCR3+ CD8+ T cells from blood. Subset here: CD45RO-CCR7+CD27+CD95- naive CD8+ T cells expressing CXCR3 (TNR3+). The sequence was collected from a human donor in good health. Some clones in this sample may be carry-over from other donors' samples. CDR3 in amino acids: CSATGTGDPYEQYF.